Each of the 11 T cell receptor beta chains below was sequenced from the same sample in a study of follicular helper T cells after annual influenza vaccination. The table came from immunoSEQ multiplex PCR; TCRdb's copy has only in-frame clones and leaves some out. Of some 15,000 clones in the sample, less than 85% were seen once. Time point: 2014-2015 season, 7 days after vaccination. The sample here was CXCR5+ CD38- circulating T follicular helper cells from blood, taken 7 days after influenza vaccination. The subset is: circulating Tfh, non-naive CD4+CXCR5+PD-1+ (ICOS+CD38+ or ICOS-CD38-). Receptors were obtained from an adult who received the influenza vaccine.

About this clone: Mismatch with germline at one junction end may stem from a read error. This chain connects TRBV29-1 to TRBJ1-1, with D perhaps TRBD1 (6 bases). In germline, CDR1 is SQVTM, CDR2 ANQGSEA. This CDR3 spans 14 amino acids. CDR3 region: CGVVTVGQNTEAFF. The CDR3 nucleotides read TGCGGCGTTGTAACCGTGGGACAGAACACTGAAGCTTTCTTT.

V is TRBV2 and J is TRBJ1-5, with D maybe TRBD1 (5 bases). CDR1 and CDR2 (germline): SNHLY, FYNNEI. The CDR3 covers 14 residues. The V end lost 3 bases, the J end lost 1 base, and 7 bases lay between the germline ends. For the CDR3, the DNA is TGTGCCAGCAGTGAGCAGGGAAGCAATCAGCCCCAGCATTTT. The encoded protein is CASSEQGSNQPQHF.

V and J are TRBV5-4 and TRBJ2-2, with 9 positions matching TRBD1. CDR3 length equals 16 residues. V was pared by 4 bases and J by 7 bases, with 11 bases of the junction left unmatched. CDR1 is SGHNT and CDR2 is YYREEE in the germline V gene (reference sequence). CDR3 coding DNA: TGTGCCAGCAGCCCCGCCGGACAGGGGAGGGGCGGGGAGCTGTTTTTT. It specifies CASSPAGQGRGGELFF.

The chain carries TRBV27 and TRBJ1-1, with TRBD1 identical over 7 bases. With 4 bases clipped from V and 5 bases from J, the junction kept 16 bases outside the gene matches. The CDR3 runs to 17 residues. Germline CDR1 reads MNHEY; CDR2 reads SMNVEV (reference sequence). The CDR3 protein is CASSSTTGQSIGTEAFF. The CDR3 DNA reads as TGTGCCAGCAGTTCCACTACGGGACAGAGCATTGGAACTGAAGCTTTCTTT.

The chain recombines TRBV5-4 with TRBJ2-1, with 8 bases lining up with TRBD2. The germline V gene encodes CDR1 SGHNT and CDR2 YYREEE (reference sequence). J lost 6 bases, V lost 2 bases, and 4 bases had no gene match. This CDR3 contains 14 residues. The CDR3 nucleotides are TGTGCCAGCAGCTTACGGGCGGGGGGCAATGAGCAGTTCTTC. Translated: CASSLRAGGNEQFF.

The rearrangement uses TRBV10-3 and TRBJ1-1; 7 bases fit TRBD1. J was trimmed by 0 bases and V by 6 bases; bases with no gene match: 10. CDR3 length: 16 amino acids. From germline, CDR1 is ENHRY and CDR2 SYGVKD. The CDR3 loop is CAIRARQGTVNTEAFF. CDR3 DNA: TGTGCCATCAGAGCCAGACAGGGAACTGTGAACACTGAAGCTTTCTTT.

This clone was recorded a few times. The CDR3 bases are TGTGCCAGCAGCCAGAGGCAGTTCTCTGGAAACACCATATATTTT. Translation gives CASSQRQFSGNTIYF. The V and J genes are TRBV14 and TRBJ1-3; no clear D. The CDR3 extends over 15 amino acids. CDR1 SGHDN and CDR2 FVKESK come from the germline V gene. The germline V and J ends were trimmed by 3 bases and 0 bases, with 9 bases remaining between them.

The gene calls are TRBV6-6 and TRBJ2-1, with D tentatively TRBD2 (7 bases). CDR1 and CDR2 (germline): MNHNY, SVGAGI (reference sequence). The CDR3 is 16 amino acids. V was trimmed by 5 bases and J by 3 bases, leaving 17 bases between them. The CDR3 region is CASSLGGGGGYNEQFF. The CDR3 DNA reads TGTGCCAGCAGTCTAGGAGGGGGAGGGGGCTACAATGAGCAGTTCTTC.

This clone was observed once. DNA of the CDR3: TGCGCCAGCAGCTTGGGCACAGGGGGCGAGACCCAGTACTTC. Protein: CASSLGTGGETQYF. This chain connects TRBV5-1 to TRBJ2-5; 9 nucleotides line up with TRBD1. With 0 bases clipped from V and 5 bases from J, the junction kept 2 bases outside the gene matches. This CDR3 has 14 residues. Germline CDR1 is SGHRS and CDR2 is YFSETQ.

The CDR3 nucleotides read TGTGCCAGCTCACCACTGACAGACTCTGGAAACACCATATATTTT. It is translated as CASSPLTDSGNTIYF. The chain couples TRBV18 to TRBJ1-3; D might be TRBD1 (5 bases). The CDR3 spans 15 residues. Trimming shortened V by 1 base and J by 0 bases, and 7 bases separated the two germline ends. Germline V CDR1 and CDR2: KGHSH, LQKENI.

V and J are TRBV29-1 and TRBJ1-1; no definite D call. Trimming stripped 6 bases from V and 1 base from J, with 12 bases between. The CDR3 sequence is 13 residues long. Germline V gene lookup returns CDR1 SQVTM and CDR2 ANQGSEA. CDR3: CSVGEASNTEAFF. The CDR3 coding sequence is TGCAGCGTGGGAGAAGCCTCGAACACTGAAGCTTTCTTT.